This TCR beta chain was captured by sequencing in a study of radiation and T cells in renal cell carcinoma. Trimming pared 3 bases from V and 7 bases from J, leaving 7 bases between. CDR3 size: 13 residues. Germline CDR1 is LGHNT and CDR2 is FRNRAP. Findings and caveats of the study: From baseline, blood top tumor clonotypes peaked at 2 weeks post-radiation. Without pretreatment biopsies, baseline tumor clonotype presence was undetermined.

Time point described: blood 2 weeks post-SBRT. Treatment described: 15 Gy SBRT to primary tumor, nephrectomy 4 weeks later. Radiation-treated patients gave blood at baseline, week 2 and week 4. The patient's renal cell carcinoma had clear cell pathology. In this sample, this clone turned up once. The antigen remains undetermined. TCRdb's table, derived via immunoSEQ multiplex PCR, lists solely in-frame clones and lacks some. The top ten clones hold 5.8% of a sample with 100,000 to 150,000 clones, approximately 85% of them seen once. The sample in question was blood, obtained from a patient whose treatment included radiotherapy and nephrectomy. This receptor was identified in a man aged 50 to 59 with renal cell carcinoma. J is TRBJ1-6 and V is TRBV12-5, with D hard to call. Here the CDR3 DNA reads TGTGCTAGTGGTTTTGAGACAAATTCACCCCTCCACTTT. Translating gives CASGFETNSPLHF.